These 20 T cell receptor beta chains were all obtained from the same sample, sequenced in a study of blood T cell repertoires in COVID-19. Sequencing used immunoSEQ multiplex PCR; TCRdb keeps in-frame clones, though not all of them. This table holds roughly 310,000 clones, roughly 90% found once. The sample was peripheral blood. Source of these receptors: a woman aged 25 to 39 with COVID-19, enrolled during active disease.

The chain links TRBV2 to TRBJ2-5, with TRBD2 identical over 13 bases. Germline values: CDR1 SNHLY, CDR2 FYNNEI. The length of the CDR3 is 15 residues. V lost 5 bases, J lost 5 bases, and 5 bases stayed unmatched. CDR3 sequence reads: CASSTGLAGVETQYF. In nucleotides, the CDR3 is TGTGCCAGCAGTACCGGACTAGCGGGAGTGGAGACCCAGTACTTC.

This rearrangement joins TRBV28 to TRBJ1-1, with 8 bases identical to TRBD1. Germline CDR1 is MDHEN and CDR2 is SYDVKM. This CDR3 has 14 residues. Losses at the gene ends were 8 bases for V and 5 bases for J; bases not matched to a gene: 10. The chain's CDR3 is CASASQGARTEAFF. CDR3 DNA: TGTGCCAGCGCAAGCCAGGGGGCGCGTACTGAAGCTTTCTTT.

The rearrangement uses TRBV30 and TRBJ1-1; 8 nucleotides agree with TRBD1. The V gene's germline CDR1 is GTSNPN and CDR2 SVGIG (reference sequence). The ends lost 5 bases at V and 5 bases at J; junction bases unmatched: 7. The CDR3 loop spans 13 amino acids. CDR3 coding DNA: TGTGCCTGGGACAGGGGAGAGAGGACTGAAGCTTTCTTT. Its translation is CAWDRGERTEAFF.

The CDR3 protein is CASSDRRAGGPLSQYF. For the CDR3, the DNA is TGTGCCAGCAGTGATCGGCGAGCGGGAGGACCACTGTCCCAGTACTTC. The chain recombines TRBV2 with TRBJ2-5; 9 bases match TRBD2. V lost 3 bases and J lost 9; bases outside the gene matches: 14. Germline lookup yields CDR1 SNHLY and CDR2 FYNNEI. This CDR3 has 16 amino acids.

The J gene is TRBJ2-7, the V gene TRBV7-2; 9 nucleotides match TRBD1. CDR1 and CDR2 from the germline V gene are SGHTA and FQGNSA. The junction had 15 bases not matched to a gene; V was cut back by 3 bases and J by 3 bases. The CDR3 is made up of 18 amino acids. CDR3 loop: CASSFSNTLLGQGYEQYF. The CDR3 DNA reads TGTGCCAGCAGCTTTTCCAACACTCTTTTGGGACAGGGCTACGAGCAGTACTTC.

The chain employs TRBV10-3 and TRBJ1-6; 12 bases map to TRBD1. The CDR3 spans 16 residues. Germline V CDR1 and CDR2: ENHRY, SYGVKD. The junction had 7 bases not matched to a gene; V was cut back by 5 bases and J by 8 bases. The CDR3 DNA is TGTGCCATCAGTCCGGGACAGGGGGCTCGGGATTCACCCCTCCACTTT. Translation: CAISPGQGARDSPLHF.

The CDR3 loop reads CASSPGTESYSNQPQHF. The DNA for the CDR3 is TGCGCCAGCAGCCCAGGGACAGAGTCGTATAGCAATCAGCCCCAGCATTTT. This chain joins TRBV5-1 and TRBJ1-5; TRBD1 matches 7 bases. Trimming cost V 4 bases and J 0 bases; bases outside gene matches: 10. The CDR3 sequence is 17 residues long. Germline V gives CDR1 SGHRS, CDR2 YFSETQ.

J is TRBJ1-6 and V is TRBV27; TRBD1 aligns across 9 bases. Germline lookup yields CDR1 MNHEY and CDR2 SMNVEV (reference sequence). Germline trimming cut 6 bases from V and 10 bases from J; bases unmatched to any gene: 7. The CDR3 has 14 amino acids. CDR3 loop: CASRLDRGGSPLHF. The CDR3 DNA reads TGTGCCAGCAGGTTGGACAGGGGAGGCTCACCCCTCCACTTT.

The rearrangement links TRBV5-1 to TRBJ1-5, with D perhaps TRBD1 (5 bases). V lost 4 bases and J 0 bases, leaving 11 bases between the germline ends. Germline CDR1 reads SGHRS; CDR2 reads YFSETQ. CDR3 length equals 15 residues. CDR3 in amino acids: CASSRGTDSNQPQHF. The CDR3, as DNA: TGCGCCAGCAGCCGGGGGACCGATAGCAATCAGCCCCAGCATTTT.

The chain recombines TRBV6-5 with TRBJ2-7, with TRBD1 matching over 9 bases. The CDR3 extends over 13 amino acids. V lost 6 bases, J lost 7 bases, and 7 bases stayed unmatched. Germline V gives CDR1 MNHEY, CDR2 SVGAGI. Here the CDR3 reads CASRSGTGNEQYF. The CDR3 nucleotides are TGTGCCAGCAGGTCCGGGACAGGGAATGAGCAGTACTTC.

The chain recombines TRBV5-1 with TRBJ2-7; TRBD2 is a possible D gene (6 bases). CDR1 SGHRS and CDR2 YFSETQ come from the germline V gene. Trimming pared 0 bases from V and 4 bases from J, leaving 17 bases between. This CDR3 has 16 residues. The CDR3 DNA reads as TGCGCCAGCAGCTTGGCTACAACCGGGACTTCTTACGAGCAGTACTTC. Its translation: CASSLATTGTSYEQYF. Full variable domain (rest looked up from reference TRBV5-1 and TRBJ2-7): KAGVTQTPRYLIKTRGQQVTLSCSPISGHRSVSWYQQTPGQGLQFLFEYFSETQRNKGNFPGRFSGRQFSNSRSEMNVSTLELGDSALYLCASSLATTGTSYEQYFGPGTRLTVT.

This sequence joins TRBV15 and TRBJ1-3, with D unresolved. V lost 3 bases, J lost 0 bases, and 15 bases lay in between. This CDR3 is 17 amino acids long. In germline, CDR1 is LNHNV, CDR2 YYDKDF (reference sequence). CDR3: CATSRAREPSSGNTIYF. As DNA, the CDR3 is TGTGCCACCAGCAGGGCTCGGGAGCCGAGCTCTGGAAACACCATATATTTT.

This chain connects TRBV28 to TRBJ1-5; 7 bases match TRBD1. V gave up 6 bases and J gave up 7 bases; unmatched junction bases: 12. The CDR3 is 15 amino acids. Per the germline V gene, CDR1 is MDHEN and CDR2 is SYDVKM. The CDR3: CASRRDSGQSQPQHF. In DNA, the CDR3 is TGTGCCAGCAGACGGGACAGTGGGCAATCACAGCCCCAGCATTTT.

The chain couples TRBV30 to TRBJ1-1; a weak D match, TRBD1 (5 bases). The ends were cut back, 2 bases at V and 6 bases at J, with 10 bases in the middle. Germline CDR1 is GTSNPN and CDR2 is SVGIG (reference sequence). The CDR3 sequence is 12 residues long. The CDR3 nucleotides read TGTGCCTGGAGTACACGGGGGGCTGAAGCTTTCTTT. The encoded protein is CAWSTRGAEAFF.

The chain employs TRBV10-3 and TRBJ2-7; D is perhaps TRBD2 (5 bases). V gave up 6 bases and J gave up 2 bases, with 14 bases separating them. This CDR3 has 14 residues. Germline V gives CDR1 ENHRY, CDR2 SYGVKD. The CDR3 bases are TGTGCCATCAGCCCTGGACTGAACACCTACGAGCAGTACTTC. Translating gives CAISPGLNTYEQYF.

CDR3 protein: CASRTASSQETQYF. The CDR3 nucleotides are TGTGCCAGCAGGACAGCCTCGTCTCAAGAGACCCAGTACTTC. The V and J genes are TRBV3-1 (or the pseudogene TRBV3-2) and TRBJ2-5, with D possibly matching TRBD1 (5 bases). CDR1 is LGHDT, CDR2 YNNKEL, per germline (reference sequence). The V gene lost 6 bases and the J gene lost 2 bases, with 13 bases spanning the gap. The CDR3 loop spans 14 amino acids.

The chain combines TRBV5-1 with TRBJ1-3, with 8 bases identical to TRBD1. J was trimmed by 0 bases and V by 3 bases; bases with no gene match: 2. The CDR3 runs to 15 residues. Germline V CDR1 and CDR2: SGHRS, YFSETQ. The CDR3 nucleotides are TGCGCCAGCAGCTGGACAGGGAACTCTGGAAACACCATATATTTT. Protein product: CASSWTGNSGNTIYF.

The chain recombines TRBV10-3 with TRBJ2-5; maybe TRBD2 (6 bases). The CDR3 is 14 amino acids. CDR1 is ENHRY, CDR2 SYGVKD, per germline. V shed 3 bases and J shed 1 base, with 9 bases lying between them. The CDR3 sequence is CAISDGGTQETQYF. The CDR3 nucleotides are TGTGCCATCAGTGACGGAGGGACCCAAGAGACCCAGTACTTC.

A few counts support this clone. The CDR3 here is CASSPRDRGRGELFF. The CDR3 coding sequence is TGCGCCAGCAGCCCCCGGGACAGGGGGCGCGGGGAGCTGTTTTTT. The V call is TRBV5-1, the J call TRBJ2-2; 12 nucleotides line up with TRBD1. V shed 4 bases, J shed 7 bases, and the junction held 5 bases outside the gene matches. Germline assignment: CDR1 SGHRS and CDR2 YFSETQ. This CDR3 is 15 amino acids long.

The V call is TRBV28, the J call TRBJ2-1, with 11 bases aligning to TRBD2. Germline V gene data show CDR1 as MDHEN and CDR2 as SYDVKM. This CDR3 region has 13 residues. Trimming removed 8 bases from V and 5 bases from J; junction bases left unmatched: 2. CDR3 DNA sequence: TGTGCCAGCGGGACTAGCGGAAACAATGAGCAGTTCTTC. This encodes CASGTSGNNEQFF.